This T cell receptor (beta chain) emerged from a study of shared T cell receptors in the human thymus. Sequencing used immunoSEQ multiplex PCR; TCRdb keeps in-frame clones, though not all of them. This table holds under 850,000 clones, around 87% found once. Germline CDR1 reads SGHDT; CDR2 reads YYEEEE. Unmatched junction bases numbered 6, after V lost 5 bases and J lost 0 bases. This CDR3 comprises 17 residues. These data also featured in a second study, about human thymus T cells. That report notes: All donors were healthy Finnish infants who were undergoing corrective surgery to treat congenital heart defects. Corrective heart surgery yielded resections, and these provided the thymus tissue. Usage of V and J genes appeared biased in thymic and blood repertoires. Thymic TCR repertoires of unrelated people reportedly overlapped highly.

The V and J genes are TRBV5-6 and TRBJ2-2; TRBD2 agrees at 11 bases. Sequencing input: thymocytes. The clonotype was recovered from a boy under two years old with a congenital heart defect. This CDR3 reads CASRGTSGAPNTGELFF. CDR3 nucleotides: TGTGCCAGCAGAGGGACTAGCGGAGCTCCGAACACCGGGGAGCTGTTTTTT.